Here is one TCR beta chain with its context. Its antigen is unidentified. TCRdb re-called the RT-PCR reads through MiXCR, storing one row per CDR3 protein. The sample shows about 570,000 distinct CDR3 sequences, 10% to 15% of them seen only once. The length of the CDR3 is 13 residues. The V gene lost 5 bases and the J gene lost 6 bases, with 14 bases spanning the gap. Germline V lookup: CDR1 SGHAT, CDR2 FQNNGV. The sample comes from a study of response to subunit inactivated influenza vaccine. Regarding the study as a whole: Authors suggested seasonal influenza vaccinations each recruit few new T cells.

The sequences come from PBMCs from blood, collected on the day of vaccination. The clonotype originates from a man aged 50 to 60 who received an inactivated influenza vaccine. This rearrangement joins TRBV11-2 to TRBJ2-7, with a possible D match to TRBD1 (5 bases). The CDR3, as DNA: TGTGCCAGCAGCCTCCCGACAGAAGGCGAGCAGTACTTC. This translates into CASSLPTEGEQYF.